This T cell receptor (beta chain) was sequenced for a study of cytomegalovirus exposure and HLA in healthy donors. The study ran its PCR with 60 Vbeta and 13 Jbeta primers. Measured with immunoSEQ multiplex PCR; TCRdb has only the in-frame clones, and not every one. This repertoire shows 90,000 to 140,000 clones, around 80% found once; its top ten account for about 7.5%. This clone was seen just once. Other nucleotide sequences in the sample specify the same CDR3. The CDR3 runs 12 residues. The V end was cut by 5 bases, the J end by 2 bases, with 5 bases between. The germline V gene encodes CDR1 LNHDA and CDR2 SQIVND (reference sequence).

The chain couples TRBV19 to TRBJ2-3; unclear D gene. The receptor comes from a man aged 35 to 55 in good health and CMV-seropositive. The sample taken for sequencing was PBMCs. CDR3 nucleotides: TGTGCCAGTAGTCCTTACACAGATACGCAGTATTTT. It translates to CASSPYTDTQYF.